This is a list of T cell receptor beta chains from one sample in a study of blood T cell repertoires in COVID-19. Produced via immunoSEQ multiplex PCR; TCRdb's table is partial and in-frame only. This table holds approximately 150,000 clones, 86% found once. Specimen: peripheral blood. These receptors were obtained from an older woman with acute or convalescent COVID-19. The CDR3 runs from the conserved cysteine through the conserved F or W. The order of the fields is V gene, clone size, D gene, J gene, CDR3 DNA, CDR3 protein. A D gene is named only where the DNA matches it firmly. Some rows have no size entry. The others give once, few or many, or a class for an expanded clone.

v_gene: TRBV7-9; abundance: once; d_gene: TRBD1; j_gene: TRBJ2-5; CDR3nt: TGTGCCAGCAGCTGGCGGGACAGGGCTTGGGAGACCCAGTACTTC; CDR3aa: CASSWRDRAWETQYF
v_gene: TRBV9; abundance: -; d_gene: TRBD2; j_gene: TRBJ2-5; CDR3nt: TGTGCCAGCAGCCCCCGTCCCGGTAGCGGGGGTAAAGAGACCCAGTACTTC; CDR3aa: CASSPRPGSGGKETQYF
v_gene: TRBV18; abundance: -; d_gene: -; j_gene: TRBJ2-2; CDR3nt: TGTGCCAGCTCAAAAACCCAGGTCGCGAACACCGGGGAGCTGTTTTTT; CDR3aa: CASSKTQVANTGELFF
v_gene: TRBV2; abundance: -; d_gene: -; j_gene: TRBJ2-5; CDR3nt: TGTGCCAGCCTCGGGAGCCAAGAGACCCAGTACTTC; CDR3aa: CASLGSQETQYF
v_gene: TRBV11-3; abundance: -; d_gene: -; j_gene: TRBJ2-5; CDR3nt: TGTGCCAGCAGCTTAGTGGGGGCGGAGACCCAGTACTTC; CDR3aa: CASSLVGAETQYF
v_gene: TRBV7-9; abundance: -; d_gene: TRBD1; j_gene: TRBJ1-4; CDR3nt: TGTGCCAGCAGCTCCGGACAGGGCGGAGGTAATGAAAAACTGTTTTTT; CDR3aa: CASSSGQGGGNEKLFF
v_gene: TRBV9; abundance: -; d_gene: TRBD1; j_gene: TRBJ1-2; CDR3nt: TGTGCCAGCAGCGCCCGGGTCTCGGGACAGGGCCTTTTGGGCTACACCTTC; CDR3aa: CASSARVSGQGLLGYTF
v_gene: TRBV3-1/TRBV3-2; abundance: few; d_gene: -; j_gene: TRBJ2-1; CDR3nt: TGTGCCAGCAGCCAACTACAGTTGGATGAGCAGTTCTTC; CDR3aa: CASSQLQLDEQFF
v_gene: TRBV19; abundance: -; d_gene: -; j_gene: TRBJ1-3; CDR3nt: TGTGCCATCGGAACCCCTCAACCGGGACAAGGGGTTAACATATATTTT; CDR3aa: CAIGTPQPGQGVNIYF
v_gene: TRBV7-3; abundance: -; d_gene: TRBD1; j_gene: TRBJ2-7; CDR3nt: TGTGCCAGCAGCCCCTATCTCGACAGGGGCGCGTCCTACGAGCAGTACTTC; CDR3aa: CASSPYLDRGASYEQYF
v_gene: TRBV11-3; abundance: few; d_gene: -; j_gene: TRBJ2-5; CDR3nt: TGTGCCAGCAGCTTAGACCCCGACAGGCCCCAGTACTTC; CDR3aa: CASSLDPDRPQYF